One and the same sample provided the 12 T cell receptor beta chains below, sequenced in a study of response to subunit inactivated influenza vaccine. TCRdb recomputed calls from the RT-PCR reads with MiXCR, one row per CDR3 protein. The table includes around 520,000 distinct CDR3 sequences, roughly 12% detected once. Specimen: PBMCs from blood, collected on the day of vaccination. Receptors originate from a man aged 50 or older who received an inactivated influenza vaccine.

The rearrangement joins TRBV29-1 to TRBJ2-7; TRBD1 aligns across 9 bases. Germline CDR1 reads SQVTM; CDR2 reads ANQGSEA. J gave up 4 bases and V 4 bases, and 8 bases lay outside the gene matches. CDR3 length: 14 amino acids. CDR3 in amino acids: CSVGGGQGYYEQYF. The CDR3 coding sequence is TGCAGCGTTGGGGGGGGACAGGGATATTACGAGCAGTACTTC.

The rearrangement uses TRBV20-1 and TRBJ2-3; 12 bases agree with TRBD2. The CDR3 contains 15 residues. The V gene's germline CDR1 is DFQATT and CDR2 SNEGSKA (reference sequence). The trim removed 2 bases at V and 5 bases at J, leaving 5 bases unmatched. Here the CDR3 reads CSARLAGGQGDTQYF. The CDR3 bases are TGCAGTGCTAGACTAGCGGGGGGGCAGGGAGATACGCAGTATTTT.

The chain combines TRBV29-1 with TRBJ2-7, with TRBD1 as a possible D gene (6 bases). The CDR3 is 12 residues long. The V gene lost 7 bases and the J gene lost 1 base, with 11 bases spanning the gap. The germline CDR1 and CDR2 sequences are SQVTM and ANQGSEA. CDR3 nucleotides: TGCAGCGCCGGGACACAGTCCTACGAGCAGTACTTC. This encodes CSAGTQSYEQYF.

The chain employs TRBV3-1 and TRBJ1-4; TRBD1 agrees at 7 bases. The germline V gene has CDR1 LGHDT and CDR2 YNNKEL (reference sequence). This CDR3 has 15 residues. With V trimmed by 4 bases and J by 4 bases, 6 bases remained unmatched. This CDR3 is CASSLRTGFNEKLFF. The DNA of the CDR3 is TGTGCCAGCAGCCTCCGGACAGGCTTTAATGAAAAACTGTTTTTT. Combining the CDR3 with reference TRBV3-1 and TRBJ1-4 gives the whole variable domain DTAVSQTPKYLVTQMGNDKSIKCEQNLGHDTMYWYKQDSKKFLKIMFSYNNKELIINETVPNRFSPKSPDKAHLNLHINSLELGDSAVYFCASSLRTGFNEKLFFGSGTQLSVL.

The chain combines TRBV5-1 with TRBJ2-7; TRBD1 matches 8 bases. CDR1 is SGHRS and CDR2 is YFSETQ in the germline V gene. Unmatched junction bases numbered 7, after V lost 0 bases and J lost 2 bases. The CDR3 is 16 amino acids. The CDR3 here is CASSLGGTGDPYEQYF. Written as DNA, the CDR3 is TGCGCCAGCAGCTTGGGGGGGACAGGCGATCCCTACGAGCAGTACTTC.

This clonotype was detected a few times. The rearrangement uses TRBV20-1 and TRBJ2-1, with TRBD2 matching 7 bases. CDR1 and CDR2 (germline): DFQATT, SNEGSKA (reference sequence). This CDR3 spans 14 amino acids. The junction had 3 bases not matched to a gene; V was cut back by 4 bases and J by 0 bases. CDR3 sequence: CSAMSGDSYNEQFF. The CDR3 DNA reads TGCAGTGCTATGAGCGGGGACTCCTACAATGAGCAGTTCTTC.

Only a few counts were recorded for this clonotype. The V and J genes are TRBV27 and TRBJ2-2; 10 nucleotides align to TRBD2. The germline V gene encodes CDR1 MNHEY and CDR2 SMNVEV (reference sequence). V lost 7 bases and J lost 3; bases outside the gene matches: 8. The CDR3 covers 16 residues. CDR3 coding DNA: TGTGCCAGCACCCACTATAGCGGGAGGTACACCGGGGAGCTGTTTTTT. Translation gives CASTHYSGRYTGELFF.

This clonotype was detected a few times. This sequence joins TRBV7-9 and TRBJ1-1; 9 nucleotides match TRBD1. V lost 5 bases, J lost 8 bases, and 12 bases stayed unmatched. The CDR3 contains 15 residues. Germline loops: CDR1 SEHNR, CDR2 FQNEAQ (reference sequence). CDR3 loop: CASSPVPGQGIEAFF. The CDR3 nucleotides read TGTGCCAGCAGCCCAGTCCCGGGACAGGGCATCGAAGCTTTCTTT. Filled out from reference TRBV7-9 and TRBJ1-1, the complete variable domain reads DTGVSQNPRHKITKRGQNVTFRCDPISEHNRLYWYRQTLGQGPEFLTYFQNEAQLEKSRLLSDRFSAERPKGSFSTLEIQRTEQGDSAMYLCASSPVPGQGIEAFFGQGTRLTVV.

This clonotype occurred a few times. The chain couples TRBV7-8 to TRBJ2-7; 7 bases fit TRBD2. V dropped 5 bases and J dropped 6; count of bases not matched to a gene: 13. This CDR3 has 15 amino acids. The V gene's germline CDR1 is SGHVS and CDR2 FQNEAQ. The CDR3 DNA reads TGTGCCAGCAGCCCTAGGGGAGGGCTTTTGTCCGAGCAGTACTTC. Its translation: CASSPRGGLLSEQYF.

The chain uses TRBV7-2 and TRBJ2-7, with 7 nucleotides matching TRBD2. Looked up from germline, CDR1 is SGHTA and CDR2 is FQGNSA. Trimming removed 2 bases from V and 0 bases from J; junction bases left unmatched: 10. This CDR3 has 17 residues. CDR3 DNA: TGTGCCAGCAGCTTATTCCTGGTGGGAGGGAGCTCCTACGAGCAGTACTTC. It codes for CASSLFLVGGSSYEQYF.

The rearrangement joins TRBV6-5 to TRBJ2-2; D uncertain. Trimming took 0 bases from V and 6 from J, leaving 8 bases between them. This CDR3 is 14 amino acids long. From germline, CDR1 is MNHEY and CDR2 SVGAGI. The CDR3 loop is CASSYSWAAGELFF. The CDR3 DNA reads TGTGCCAGCAGTTACTCGTGGGCCGCCGGGGAGCTGTTTTTT.

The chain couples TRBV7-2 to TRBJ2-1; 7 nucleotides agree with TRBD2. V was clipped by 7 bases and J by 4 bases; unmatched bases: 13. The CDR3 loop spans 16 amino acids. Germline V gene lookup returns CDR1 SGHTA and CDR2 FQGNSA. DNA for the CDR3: TGTGCCAGCACCCCTCAGGGAGGGAGGCTATACAATGAGCAGTTCTTC. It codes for CASTPQGGRLYNEQFF.